This passage covers 20 T cell receptor beta chains from one sample sequenced in a study of T-cell reconstitution after alpha-beta-depleted transplantation in children. Unique molecular identifiers were incorporated when the TCRbeta library was constructed. TCRdb reprocessed the PCR reads via MiXCR and lists one record per CDR3 protein. The data show fewer than 550,000 distinct CDR3 sequences, roughly 11% seen once. The specimen was PBMCs, mostly from graft donor cells, collected 180 days after TCRalphabeta/CD19-depleted stem cell transplant. All receptors derive from a female patient aged 2-15 years who had a stem cell transplant for aplastic anemia, so the T cells may come from the graft donor.

This clonotype has more than one count but fewer than ten. V and J are TRBV6-1 and TRBJ2-1; TRBD1 is a possible D gene (6 bases). Trimming took off 10 bases at V and 1 base at J, with 17 bases between the two ends. This CDR3 comprises 15 residues. Germline V lookup: CDR1 MNHNS, CDR2 SASEGT. CDR3 nucleotide sequence: TGTGCCATCTCGAATCTAGGGACATCCTACAATGAGCAGTTCTTC. Protein product: CAISNLGTSYNEQFF.

The CDR3 DNA is TGTGCCAGCAGCCGGACAGGGGGGGTGCGAACTAATGAAAAACTGTTTTTT. Translation: CASSRTGGVRTNEKLFF. This chain uses TRBV7-2 with TRBJ1-4; 10 bases map to TRBD1. The V segment lost 5 bases and the J segment 1 base; nucleotides outside the gene matches: 7. The CDR3 has 17 residues. Germline V gene data show CDR1 as SGHTA and CDR2 as FQGNSA. Together with reference TRBV7-2 and TRBJ1-4, the CDR3 gives the full variable domain: GAGVSQSPSNKVTEKGKDVELRCDPISGHTALYWYRQSLGQGLEFLIYFQGNSAPDKSGLPSDRFSAERTGGSVSTLTIQRTQQEDSAVYLCASSRTGGVRTNEKLFFGSGTQLSVL.

The DNA for the CDR3 is TGTGCCAGCAGTTCACACCAGCATCCGGGACTAGCGGGAGTGGGAGACACAGATACGCAGTATTTT. It is translated as CASSSHQHPGLAGVGDTDTQYF. This sequence joins TRBV27 and TRBJ2-3, with TRBD2 matching over 14 bases. The CDR3 is 22 residues long. V gave up 4 bases and J gave up 2 bases; unmatched junction bases: 20. CDR1 is MNHEY and CDR2 is SMNVEV in the germline V gene (reference sequence).

The table lists this clonotype with a few counts. This chain uses TRBV7-9 with TRBJ1-1, with 9 nucleotides matching TRBD1. Per germline, CDR1 SEHNR and CDR2 FQNEAQ (reference sequence). This CDR3 comprises 14 residues. V trimming: 3 bases; J trimming: 6 bases; junction bases outside the gene matches: 5. CDR3 region: CASSFGTGRSEAFF. In DNA, the CDR3 is TGTGCCAGCAGCTTCGGGACAGGGAGATCTGAAGCTTTCTTT.

The J gene is TRBJ2-5, the V gene TRBV11-2; 7 nucleotides match TRBD1. Germline trimming cut 5 bases from V and 4 bases from J; bases unmatched to any gene: 4. This CDR3 is 13 amino acids long. Germline CDR1 SGHAT, CDR2 FQNNGV. The CDR3 coding sequence is TGTGCCAGCAGCCACACAGGGGTAGAGACCCAGTACTTC. It codes for CASSHTGVETQYF.

This rearrangement joins TRBV12-3 or TRBV12-4 to TRBJ1-1; D might be TRBD1 (5 bases). The CDR3 is made up of 15 amino acids. Trimming shortened V by 7 bases and J by 2 bases, and 17 bases separated the two germline ends. The CDR3 coding sequence is TGTGCCAGCACCCCCCAGTGGGGGAACAACACTGAAGCTTTCTTT. Amino acid sequence: CASTPQWGNNTEAFF.

The chain uses TRBV4-1 and TRBJ2-7; no clear D gene. V was pared by 3 bases and J by 1 base, with 13 bases between. The CDR3 loop spans 15 amino acids. CDR1 and CDR2 (germline): MGHRA, YSYEKL. For the CDR3, the DNA is TGCGCCAGCAGCCAGACTGCCCTGGGATCCTACGAGCAGTACTTC. Translated: CASSQTALGSYEQYF.

This clonotype has at least ten counts. The chain recombines TRBV27 with TRBJ2-7; D perhaps matches TRBD1 (6 bases). The V end was cut by 10 bases, the J end by 4 bases, with 14 bases between. Germline V CDR1 and CDR2: MNHEY, SMNVEV (reference sequence). The CDR3 runs 12 residues. CDR3 in DNA: TGTGCCACCACGGACAGCCGTTACGAGCAGTACTTC. Protein sequence: CATTDSRYEQYF.

The CDR3 loop is CASSISGRGAKNIQYF. The CDR3 coding sequence is TGTGCCAGCAGTATTAGCGGGAGAGGGGCTAAAAACATTCAGTACTTC. The chain combines TRBV12-3 or TRBV12-4 with TRBJ2-4; TRBD2 matches 9 bases. CDR3 length: 16 amino acids. Trimming removed 5 bases from V and 4 bases from J; junction bases left unmatched: 9.

There are many counts of this clonotype. The chain is built from TRBV5-1 and TRBJ2-7; TRBD2 might be the D (5 bases). Looked up from germline, CDR1 is SGHRS and CDR2 is YFSETQ. Trimming removed 0 bases at V and 7 bases at J, with 8 bases between. This CDR3 is built from 12 residues. The CDR3 DNA reads TGCGCCAGCAGCTTGGTCGGCGGGGAGCAGTACTTC. It yields the protein CASSLVGGEQYF.

This clonotype was counted a few times. The V call is TRBV24-1, the J call TRBJ2-1, with TRBD2 identical over 10 bases. The V gene end was trimmed by 4 bases and the J gene end by 4 bases; junction bases not matched to a gene: 6. This CDR3 spans 16 amino acids. Germline V CDR1 and CDR2: KGHDR, SFDVKD. CDR3 region: CATSDPLAGAYNEQFF. CDR3 sequence (DNA): TGTGCCACCAGTGACCCGCTAGCGGGAGCGTACAATGAGCAGTTCTTC.

The rearrangement joins TRBV15 to TRBJ2-5, with 8 bases lining up with TRBD2. J gave up 1 base and V 1 base, and 14 bases lay outside the gene matches. Germline V CDR1 and CDR2: LNHNV, YYDKDF (reference sequence). The CDR3 runs 19 residues. CDR3 in amino acids: CATSRAGTWSSGFQETQYF. CDR3 DNA sequence: TGTGCCACCAGCAGAGCTGGTACATGGTCTAGCGGGTTCCAAGAGACCCAGTACTTC. The full variable domain, rest sourced from reference TRBV15 and TRBJ2-5, is DAMVIQNPRYQVTQFGKPVTLSCSQTLNHNVMYWYQQKSSQAPKLLFHYYDKDFNNEADTPDNFQSRRPNTSFCFLDIRSPGLGDTAMYLCATSRAGTWSSGFQETQYFGPGTRLLVL.

This clonotype was seen a few times. The J gene is TRBJ2-1, the V gene TRBV28; perhaps TRBD2 as D (5 bases). The germline V gene encodes CDR1 MDHEN and CDR2 SYDVKM. Trimming took off 5 bases at V and 8 bases at J, with 10 bases between the two ends. The CDR3 loop spans 12 amino acids. CDR3 loop: CASSQEDHEQFF. As DNA, the CDR3 is TGTGCCAGCAGTCAGGAGGACCATGAGCAGTTCTTC.

This clonotype was detected only a few times. The chain carries TRBV29-1 and TRBJ2-1, with 7 bases that match TRBD2. V was pared by 4 bases and J by 10 bases, with 28 bases of the junction left unmatched. The CDR3 is 19 residues long. Germline V lookup: CDR1 SQVTM, CDR2 ANQGSEA. CDR3 loop: CSVGAREGRGSGLINEQFF. The DNA of the CDR3 is TGCAGCGTTGGAGCAAGGGAGGGACGGGGATCGGGGTTGATTAACGAGCAGTTCTTC.

The chain couples TRBV28 to TRBJ1-4; D not resolved. V lost 5 bases to trimming and J lost 13 bases, with 14 bases between them. This CDR3 comprises 12 residues. CDR1 and CDR2 (germline): MDHEN, SYDVKM. As DNA, the CDR3 is TGTGCCAGCAGTGACCCACCCCTTAGACTGTTTTTT. Protein product: CASSDPPLRLFF.

Comments on this clonotype: A much larger clone sits a single nucleotide away, making a read error possible. In DNA form, the CDR3 reads TGCACCAGCAGCTTGACGGGGGGGCCCCCAGATACGCAGTATTTT. It encodes CTSSLTGGPPDTQYF. The gene calls are TRBV5-1 and TRBJ2-3; the match to TRBD2 covers 8 bases. Germline V gene lookup returns CDR1 SGHRS and CDR2 YFSETQ. The length of the CDR3 is 15 residues. The full variable domain, with the rest looked up from reference TRBV5-1 and TRBJ2-3, is KAGVTQTPRYLIKTRGQQVTLSCSPISGHRSVSWYQQTPGQGLQFLFEYFSETQRNKGNFPGRFSGRQFSNSRSEMNVSTLELGDSALYLCTSSLTGGPPDTQYFGPGTRLTVL.

The CDR3 reads CAWSPPGNEQFF. The CDR3 DNA reads TGTGCCTGGAGCCCACCGGGCAATGAGCAGTTCTTC. This chain joins TRBV30 and TRBJ2-1; D remains ambiguous. Per the germline V gene, CDR1 is GTSNPN and CDR2 is SVGIG (reference sequence). CDR3 length: 12 amino acids. The V end was cut by 3 bases, the J end by 6 bases, with 9 bases between.

The chain links TRBV20-1 to TRBJ1-2, with a weak D call TRBD1 (6 bases). Trimming cost V 1 base and J 7 bases, with 13 bases left between them. The germline V gene encodes CDR1 DFQATT and CDR2 SNEGSKA (reference sequence). CDR3 length equals 13 residues. The CDR3 DNA sequence: TGCAGTGCTAGAGCCCCGGACAGCTCTGGCTACACCTTC. Protein product: CSARAPDSSGYTF.

V is TRBV6-2 or TRBV6-3 and J is TRBJ2-7, with TRBD1 matching over 8 bases. There are 15 residues in the CDR3. Germline CDR1 reads MNHEY; CDR2 reads SVGEGT. The V gene end was trimmed by 2 bases and the J gene end by 2 bases; junction bases not matched to a gene: 5. The CDR3 loop is CASSYPRTGPYEQYV. The CDR3 DNA reads TGTGCCAGCAGTTACCCAAGGACAGGGCCCTACGAGCAGTACGTC.

This clonotype was counted many times. This chain connects TRBV29-1 to TRBJ2-1; 7 positions agree with TRBD2. Unmatched junction bases numbered 24, after V lost 5 bases and J lost 11 bases. The CDR3 consists of 17 residues. Looked up from germline, CDR1 is SQVTM and CDR2 is ANQGSEA. The CDR3 region is CSVSGIRLAERGRKQFF. The CDR3, as DNA: TGCAGCGTTTCCGGTATCCGCCTAGCGGAAAGGGGACGGAAGCAGTTCTTC.